The clone carrying this T cell receptor beta chain was seen a handful of times. Its cognate antigen is unknown. This same CDR3 is encoded by further DNA sequences in the sample. Generated by immunoSEQ multiplex PCR, the TCRdb table keeps only in-frame clones and is missing some. The sample has 80,000 to 90,000 clones, about 93% seen once. The record originates from a study of T cell responses to AZD1222 COVID-19 vaccine. Overall study findings and caveats: Within unmutated variant regions lay the reported targets of nearly half of spike-specific TCRs. Clonal diversity was possibly underestimated; the donors were predominantly white British and more often female. Seropositive status at baseline applied to only a handful of AZD1222 recipients.

The source material was peripheral blood, sampled on day 0 of MenACWY control vaccination. The source of this sequence is an adult in good health.

The CDR3, as DNA: TGTGCCAGCTCTTTCGGCAATCAGCCCCAGCATTTT. Translating it yields CASSFGNQPQHF. The chain is built from TRBV12-3 or TRBV12-4 and TRBJ1-5; D not resolved. The CDR3 runs to 12 residues. V was shortened by 8 bases and J by 2 bases, with 7 bases between the two germline ends.